These T cell receptor beta chains were read from a single sample in a study of lymphopenia after photon versus proton radiotherapy. Assay used: immunoSEQ multiplex PCR; TCRdb lists only in-frame clones, some missing. Altogether some 25,000 clones are present, about 84% being singletons, with the ten largest covering around 20%. Sequencing was performed on peripheral blood, taken from a patient treated with proton-based radiotherapy. The receptors originated from a woman between 65 and 79 years old with pancreatic cancer. CDR3s include the opening cysteine and the closing phenylalanine or tryptophan. A D gene is named only where the DNA matches it firmly. Where a row states a size, it is once, few, many or the class of an expanded clone; other rows omit it.

D gene: -; clone size: -; J gene: TRBJ2-2; CDR3 length: 14; V gene: TRBV7-2; CDR3 protein: CASSLAPLTGELFF; CDR3 DNA: TGTGCCAGCAGCTTAGCGCCTCTTACCGGGGAGCTGTTTTTT
D gene: -; clone size: -; J gene: TRBJ2-2; CDR3 length: 14; V gene: TRBV18; CDR3 protein: CASSPQGSTGELFF; CDR3 DNA: TGTGCCAGCTCACCACAAGGGAGCACCGGGGAGCTGTTTTTT
D gene: TRBD1; clone size: -; J gene: TRBJ1-1; CDR3 length: 13; V gene: TRBV27; CDR3 protein: CASSPGGVAEAFF; CDR3 DNA: TGTGCCAGCAGTCCAGGGGGAGTGGCTGAAGCTTTCTTT
D gene: -; clone size: -; J gene: TRBJ2-1; CDR3 length: 13; V gene: TRBV7-3; CDR3 protein: CASSLTSTNEQFF; CDR3 DNA: TGTGCCAGCAGCTTAACCAGTACCAATGAGCAGTTCTTC
D gene: -; clone size: -; J gene: TRBJ2-5; CDR3 length: 13; V gene: TRBV5-4; CDR3 protein: CASSDGQQETQYF; CDR3 DNA: TGTGCCAGCAGCGACGGGCAGCAAGAGACCCAGTACTTC
D gene: TRBD1; clone size: -; J gene: TRBJ1-4; CDR3 length: 15; V gene: TRBV7-8; CDR3 protein: CASSSWDRGGEKLFF; CDR3 DNA: TGTGCCAGCAGCTCGTGGGACAGGGGGGGTGAAAAACTGTTTTTT
D gene: TRBD1; clone size: -; J gene: TRBJ1-1; CDR3 length: 13; V gene: TRBV2; CDR3 protein: CASGQGLNTEAFF; CDR3 DNA: TGTGCCAGCGGACAGGGGTTGAACACTGAAGCTTTCTTT
D gene: -; clone size: -; J gene: TRBJ2-2; CDR3 length: 14; V gene: TRBV27; CDR3 protein: CASRGIRDTGELFF; CDR3 DNA: TGTGCCAGCAGGGGGATAAGGGACACCGGGGAGCTGTTTTTT
D gene: -; clone size: -; J gene: TRBJ1-3; CDR3 length: 15; V gene: TRBV5-4; CDR3 protein: CASSPTAGSGNTIYF; CDR3 DNA: TGTGCCAGCAGCCCGACAGCCGGCTCTGGAAACACCATATATTTT
D gene: -; clone size: -; J gene: TRBJ2-1; CDR3 length: 17; V gene: TRBV6-1; CDR3 protein: CASSEDERAKSYNEQFF; CDR3 DNA: TGTGCCAGCAGTGAAGACGAGAGGGCTAAAAGCTACAATGAGCAGTTCTTC
D gene: -; clone size: -; J gene: TRBJ1-5; CDR3 length: 16; V gene: TRBV5-1; CDR3 protein: CASSLGSTQNNQPQHF; CDR3 DNA: TGCGCCAGCAGCTTGGGGTCCACCCAGAACAATCAGCCCCAGCATTTT
D gene: TRBD1; clone size: -; J gene: TRBJ2-7; CDR3 length: 13; V gene: TRBV11-3; CDR3 protein: CASSAGQGGEQYF; CDR3 DNA: TGTGCCAGCAGCGCGGGACAGGGTGGCGAGCAGTACTTC
D gene: -; clone size: -; J gene: TRBJ1-4; CDR3 length: 18; V gene: TRBV7-6; CDR3 protein: CASSLGRQSAATNEKLFF; CDR3 DNA: TGTGCCAGCAGCTTAGGGAGACAGTCAGCCGCAACTAATGAAAAACTGTTTTTT
D gene: -; clone size: -; J gene: TRBJ2-7; CDR3 length: 13; V gene: TRBV13; CDR3 protein: CASSPPGIYEQYF; CDR3 DNA: TGTGCCAGCAGCCCCCCTGGGATTTACGAGCAGTACTTC
D gene: TRBD1; clone size: -; J gene: TRBJ1-1; CDR3 length: 14; V gene: TRBV10-3; CDR3 protein: CAIRGTGPNTEAFF; CDR3 DNA: TGTGCCATCAGAGGGACAGGCCCGAACACTGAAGCTTTCTTT
D gene: -; clone size: -; J gene: TRBJ2-3; CDR3 length: 15; V gene: TRBV9; CDR3 protein: CASSVVGQNTDTQYF; CDR3 DNA: TGTGCCAGCAGCGTAGTCGGGCAGAACACAGATACGCAGTATTTT
D gene: -; clone size: once; J gene: TRBJ2-7; CDR3 length: 14; V gene: TRBV2; CDR3 protein: CASSPGTKPYEQYF; CDR3 DNA: TGTGCCAGCAGCCCCGGGACGAAGCCCTACGAGCAGTACTTC
D gene: -; clone size: -; J gene: TRBJ1-2; CDR3 length: 13; V gene: TRBV30; CDR3 protein: CARQMPANYGYTF; CDR3 DNA: TGTGCCCGCCAGATGCCCGCTAACTATGGCTACACCTTC
D gene: -; clone size: -; J gene: TRBJ2-7; CDR3 length: 14; V gene: TRBV5-1; CDR3 protein: CASSLEGSGYEQYF; CDR3 DNA: TGCGCCAGCAGCCTGGAAGGTTCAGGGTACGAGCAGTACTTC
D gene: -; clone size: -; J gene: TRBJ2-1; CDR3 length: 15; V gene: TRBV28; CDR3 protein: CASSQMGYPYNEQFF; CDR3 DNA: TGTGCCAGCAGCCAGATGGGGTACCCCTACAATGAGCAGTTCTTC
D gene: -; clone size: -; J gene: TRBJ2-1; CDR3 length: 14; V gene: TRBV11-2; CDR3 protein: CASRLDSRLNEQFF; CDR3 DNA: TGTGCCAGCAGACTAGATAGTAGGTTGAATGAGCAGTTCTTC
D gene: -; clone size: -; J gene: TRBJ2-7; CDR3 length: 14; V gene: TRBV7-8; CDR3 protein: CASSKETASYEQYF; CDR3 DNA: TGTGCCAGCAGCAAGGAGACAGCCTCCTACGAGCAGTACTTC
D gene: -; clone size: -; J gene: TRBJ1-5; CDR3 length: 17; V gene: TRBV7-8; CDR3 protein: CASSPRRSEGFSQPQHF; CDR3 DNA: TGTGCCAGCAGCCCCAGACGGTCGGAGGGGTTTAGTCAGCCCCAGCATTTT
D gene: TRBD1; clone size: -; J gene: TRBJ1-5; CDR3 length: 15; V gene: TRBV5-1; CDR3 protein: CASSFGTGYNQPQHF; CDR3 DNA: TGCGCCAGCAGCTTCGGGACAGGGTACAATCAGCCCCAGCATTTT
D gene: -; clone size: -; J gene: TRBJ2-7; CDR3 length: 14; V gene: TRBV6-1; CDR3 protein: CASSDGWSGYEQYF; CDR3 DNA: TGTGCCAGCAGTGACGGGTGGTCAGGGTACGAGCAGTACTTC